These T cell receptor beta chains were read from a single sample in a study of response to subunit inactivated influenza vaccine. TCRdb reprocessed the RT-PCR reads via MiXCR and lists one record per CDR3 protein. The table has 630,000 or so distinct CDR3 sequences, 15% to 19% seen once. Sequences were derived from PBMCs from blood, sampled about 11 days after vaccination. The receptors here all came from a man aged 50-60 years who received an inactivated influenza vaccine. CDR3s include the opening cysteine and the closing phenylalanine or tryptophan. D genes are given only for firm matches. The size entry is marked missing in some rows and otherwise reads once, few, many or a size class.

TRBD1,.,14,TRBV6-1,TRBJ1-2,CASRDTGGNYGYTF,TGTGCCAGCAGGGATACAGGGGGAAACTATGGCTACACCTTC
.,many,15,TRBV10-3,TRBJ1-2,CAISVAPGAGYGYTF,TGTGCCATCAGTGTAGCGCCGGGAGCCGGCTATGGCTACACCTTC
.,few,15,TRBV13,TRBJ1-3,CASSLFKGPGNTIYF,TGTGCCAGCAGCTTATTTAAGGGGCCTGGAAACACCATATATTTT
.,many,14,TRBV14,TRBJ2-1,CASSRVYSYNEQFF,TGTGCCAGCAGCCGGGTTTACTCCTACAATGAGCAGTTCTTC
.,.,14,TRBV7-2,TRBJ2-3,CASSVSPSTDTQYF,TGTGCCAGCAGCGTCAGTCCAAGCACAGATACGCAGTATTTT
TRBD2,few,16,TRBV6-2/TRBV6-3,TRBJ2-3,CASSYEFSGGLDTQYF,TGTGCCAGCAGTTACGAATTTAGCGGGGGACTTGATACGCAGTATTTT
.,few,14,TRBV29-1,TRBJ2-7,CSVNTPQGAYEQYF,TGCAGCGTTAACACCCCCCAGGGAGCCTACGAGCAGTACTTC
TRBD1,.,16,TRBV7-9,TRBJ1-4,CASSLAGTGKNEKLFF,TGTGCCAGCAGCTTAGCCGGGACAGGGAAGAATGAAAAACTGTTTTTT
.,many,16,TRBV5-1,TRBJ2-7,CASSFPGHRGGYEQYF,TGCGCCAGCAGCTTCCCGGGACACCGAGGGGGATACGAGCAGTACTTC
TRBD2,.,16,TRBV5-1,TRBJ2-1,CASSLTSGRSYNEQFF,TGCGCCAGCAGCTTGACTAGCGGGAGGTCCTACAATGAGCAGTTCTTC
.,.,13,TRBV15,TRBJ2-3,CATSRSSWDTQYF,TGTGCCACCAGCAGGAGCAGTTGGGATACGCAGTATTTT
.,.,16,TRBV4-2,TRBJ2-7,CASSQDLGLAYYEQYF,TGTGCCAGCAGCCAAGACCTCGGGCTAGCGTACTACGAGCAGTACTTC
.,.,14,TRBV3-1,TRBJ1-1,CASSQKGGSTEAFF,TGTGCCAGCAGCCAGAAAGGGGGAAGCACTGAAGCTTTCTTT
.,.,14,TRBV28,TRBJ2-1,CASSSASPGHEQFF,TGTGCCAGCAGTTCAGCGTCACCGGGCCATGAGCAGTTCTTC
TRBD2,.,19,TRBV5-1,TRBJ2-3,CASSRMGLAGGYNTDTQYF,TGCGCCAGCAGCCGAATGGGGCTAGCGGGGGGGTATAACACAGATACGCAGTATTTT
.,few,15,TRBV6-5,TRBJ1-6,CASSYSGHPNSPLHF,TGTGCCAGCAGTTACTCGGGACACCCGAATTCACCCCTCCACTTT
.,.,15,TRBV27,TRBJ2-1,CASSLKAGSYNEQFF,TGTGCCAGCAGTTTAAAGGCAGGGTCGTACAATGAGCAGTTCTTC
.,many,12,TRBV12-3/TRBV12-4,TRBJ1-1,CASSHPGGEAFF,TGTGCCAGCAGTCACCCGGGGGGCGAAGCTTTCTTT
.,few,14,TRBV7-2,TRBJ2-1,CASSFRRGVDEQFF,TGTGCCAGCAGCTTCCGGCGGGGAGTCGATGAGCAGTTCTTC
TRBD1,.,15,TRBV25-1,TRBJ1-1,CASRPGTGGLTEAFF,TGTGCCAGCAGGCCCGGGACAGGGGGCCTCACTGAAGCTTTCTTT
TRBD1,few,15,TRBV10-3,TRBJ1-4,CAISAGDRGTEKLFF,TGTGCCATCAGTGCCGGGGACAGGGGGACCGAAAAACTGTTTTTT
TRBD2,few,15,TRBV6-2/TRBV6-3,TRBJ2-1,CASSPGRGVVDEQFF,TGTGCCAGCAGTCCCGGGCGGGGGGTCGTTGATGAGCAGTTCTTC
.,.,15,TRBV27,TRBJ2-2,CASSLSLSNTGELFF,TGTGCCAGCAGTTTGAGTCTATCGAACACCGGGGAGCTGTTTTTT
.,few,12,TRBV3-1,TRBJ2-1,CASRTGPHEQFF,TGTGCCAGCAGGACCGGGCCCCATGAGCAGTTCTTC
TRBD2,.,16,TRBV5-1,TRBJ2-1,CASSYFRGGSYNEQFF,TGCGCCAGCAGCTATTTCCGCGGGGGTTCCTACAATGAGCAGTTCTTC
.,few,13,TRBV20-1,TRBJ1-1,CSARPRGDTEAFF,TGCAGTGCTAGACCGCGGGGGGACACTGAAGCTTTCTTT
.,few,13,TRBV29-1,TRBJ1-1,CSVERGMNTEAFF,TGCAGCGTTGAAAGAGGAATGAACACTGAAGCTTTCTTT
.,.,14,TRBV7-2,TRBJ1-4,CASSLWGTNEKLFF,TGTGCCAGCAGCTTATGGGGGACTAATGAAAAACTGTTTTTT
TRBD2,.,17,TRBV7-9,TRBJ2-1,CASSLGRLGGPHNKQFF,TGTGCCAGCAGCTTAGGGCGTTTGGGAGGGCCCCACAATAAGCAGTTCTTC
.,.,14,TRBV20-1,TRBJ2-1,CSAWPYVSYNEQFF,TGCAGTGCTTGGCCGTACGTCAGCTACAATGAGCAGTTCTTC
.,.,16,TRBV5-5,TRBJ1-3,CASSLAVAGAGNTIYF,TGTGCCAGCAGCTTGGCCGTGGCAGGGGCTGGAAACACCATATATTTT
.,few,14,TRBV14,TRBJ1-3,CASSQAGQRNTIYF,TGTGCCAGCAGCCAAGCGGGCCAGAGAAACACCATATATTTT
.,many,14,TRBV5-1,TRBJ2-7,CASSLEAGNYEQYF,TGCGCCAGCAGCTTGGAGGCAGGGAACTACGAGCAGTACTTC
TRBD1,.,12,TRBV27,TRBJ1-1,CASSFPRGQAFF,TGTGCCAGCAGTTTTCCCAGGGGGCAGGCTTTCTTT
.,.,14,TRBV20-1,TRBJ2-3,CSARVTTSTDTQYF,TGCAGTGCTAGGGTCACCACTAGCACAGATACGCAGTATTTT
.,few,19,TRBV28,TRBJ2-7,CASSFDRDRVASGDHKQYF,TGTGCCAGCAGTTTCGACCGGGACAGGGTTGCTAGCGGGGATCACAAGCAGTACTTC
.,.,15,TRBV6-2/TRBV6-3,TRBJ1-1,CASSPFEKMNTEAFF,TGTGCCAGCAGTCCCTTTGAGAAGATGAACACTGAAGCTTTCTTT
.,few,14,TRBV5-1,TRBJ2-1,CASSATGLNNEQFF,TGCGCCAGCAGCGCCACAGGATTAAACAATGAGCAGTTCTTC
TRBD2,.,19,TRBV4-1,TRBJ2-3,CASSQVPLAGGYRTDTQYF,TGCGCCAGCAGCCAAGTTCCGCTAGCGGGGGGATACCGCACAGATACGCAGTATTTT
.,.,15,TRBV5-1,TRBJ2-1,CASRLTGSSYNEQFF,TGCGCCAGCAGGTTGACGGGAAGCTCCTACAATGAGCAGTTCTTC
.,.,15,TRBV6-2/TRBV6-3,TRBJ2-7,CASRAGQWSSYEQYF,TGTGCCAGCAGGGCAGGCCAATGGAGCTCCTACGAGCAGTACTTC
TRBD2,.,17,TRBV20-1,TRBJ2-3,CSARLVRAGGSTDTQYF,TGCAGTGCTAGACTGGTACGGGCGGGGGGTAGTACAGATACGCAGTATTTT
.,.,14,TRBV5-1,TRBJ2-3,CASSLARLADTQYF,TGCGCCAGCAGCTTGGCCCGACTCGCAGATACGCAGTATTTT
.,.,14,TRBV5-5,TRBJ2-7,CASTLREIPYEQYF,TGTGCCAGCACGCTTAGGGAGATTCCCTACGAGCAGTACTTC
.,.,15,TRBV15,TRBJ1-5,CATSRDRGPGQPQHF,TGTGCCACCAGCAGAGACAGGGGCCCCGGGCAGCCCCAGCATTTT
TRBD1,.,16,TRBV20-1,TRBJ2-5,CSAREGDRGNQETQYF,TGCAGTGCTAGAGAGGGGGACAGGGGAAATCAAGAGACCCAGTACTTC
TRBD2,.,17,TRBV10-3,TRBJ2-5,CAISESASGGLQETQYF,TGTGCCATCAGTGAGTCCGCTAGCGGGGGGCTTCAAGAGACCCAGTACTTC
.,.,14,TRBV30,TRBJ2-7,CAWRPGPGSYEQYF,TGTGCCTGGAGACCGGGGCCTGGCTCCTACGAGCAGTACTTC
.,few,17,TRBV3-1,TRBJ2-5,CASSSVIPGRRSETQYF,TGTGCCAGCAGCAGCGTCATTCCGGGCCGAAGGAGTGAGACCCAGTACTTC
.,.,14,TRBV6-1,TRBJ2-7,CASRHPGQIYEQYF,TGTGCCAGCAGACACCCGGGGCAGATCTACGAGCAGTACTTC
.,.,15,TRBV20-1,TRBJ2-1,CSAPAGRAAYNEQFF,TGCAGTGCCCCGGCCGGAAGGGCGGCCTACAATGAGCAGTTCTTC
TRBD2,.,14,TRBV20-1,TRBJ2-1,CSASRSTSGTLQFF,TGCAGTGCTTCCCGTTCAACTAGCGGGACCCTGCAGTTCTTC
.,.,15,TRBV5-1,TRBJ2-7,CASSLVPGAQDEQYF,TGCGCCAGCAGCTTGGTTCCAGGGGCGCAGGACGAGCAGTACTTC
TRBD2,.,18,TRBV9,TRBJ2-3,CASSPLATSGKSTDTQYF,TGTGCCAGCAGCCCGCTTGCGACTAGCGGAAAGAGCACAGATACGCAGTATTTT
TRBD2,.,13,TRBV20-1,TRBJ2-1,CSASLAGGNEQFF,TGCAGTGCTAGCCTAGCGGGGGGGAATGAGCAGTTCTTC
.,few,12,TRBV5-6,TRBJ2-7,CASRGTNYEQYF,TGTGCCAGCCGCGGGACAAACTACGAGCAGTACTTC
TRBD1,.,15,TRBV6-1,TRBJ1-5,CASSGQALSNQPQHF,TGTGCCAGCAGCGGACAGGCCCTTAGCAATCAGCCCCAGCATTTT
.,few,16,TRBV10-1,TRBJ2-7,CASSESSGTGTYEQYF,TGCGCCAGCAGTGAGTCGAGCGGGACAGGAACGTACGAGCAGTACTTC
.,many,18,TRBV4-3,TRBJ2-2,CASSQDTSGVGRTGELFF,TGCGCCAGCAGCCAAGATACCTCAGGGGTTGGGCGCACCGGGGAGCTGTTTTTT